These T cell receptor beta chains were read from a single sample in a study of blood T cell repertoires in COVID-19. Using immunoSEQ multiplex PCR, the repertoire was profiled, and TCRdb retains in-frame clones only, with some absent. The table includes a few hundred thousand clones, about four fifths detected once. Sample: peripheral blood. These receptors all stem from a man aged 25-40 years who had recovered from COVID-19. The CDR3 runs from the conserved cysteine through the conserved F or W. The D gene is left open where the match is weak. A clone size is listed for some rows: how often the clone was seen (once, few, many), or a class if it is expanded.

CDR3 protein,CDR3 DNA,J gene,D gene,V gene,clone size
CASRQGLNPNYGYTF,TGTGCCAGCAGGCAGGGTTTAAATCCTAACTATGGCTACACCTTC,TRBJ1-2,.,TRBV28,.
CASSLAGMANEKLFF,TGTGCCAGCAGCTTAGCCGGTATGGCTAATGAAAAACTGTTTTTT,TRBJ1-4,.,TRBV11-2,.
CASNQAPGELFF,TGTGCCAGCAACCAGGCTCCCGGGGAGCTGTTTTTT,TRBJ2-2,.,TRBV4-2,.
CASRGGFSGEKLFF,TGTGCCAGCCGTGGGGGGTTCTCAGGTGAAAAACTGTTTTTT,TRBJ1-4,.,TRBV28,.
CASSYSRGTGANVLTF,TGTGCCAGCAGTTACTCGAGGGGGACTGGGGCCAACGTCCTGACTTTC,TRBJ2-6,.,TRBV6-5,once
CASSLGGDLGTGAKNIQYF,TGTGCCAGCAGCTTAGGCGGGGACTTGGGGACGGGAGCCAAAAACATTCAGTACTTC,TRBJ2-4,.,TRBV7-3,.
CASSAGTSDNEQFF,TGTGCCAGCAGTGCCGGGACTAGCGATAATGAGCAGTTCTTC,TRBJ2-1,TRBD2,TRBV2,.
CASSNRQGANYGYTF,TGTGCCAGCAGTAACCGACAGGGGGCAAACTATGGCTACACCTTC,TRBJ1-2,TRBD1,TRBV6-5,.
CASAPGQGAVNEQFF,TGTGCCAGTGCGCCGGGACAGGGGGCTGTTAATGAGCAGTTCTTC,TRBJ2-1,TRBD1,TRBV5-8,.
CASSAGLLAFF,TGTGCCAGCAGTGCGGGACTTTTAGCTTTCTTT,TRBJ1-1,.,TRBV2,.
CASSSGLRTAQETQYF,TGTGCCAGCAGTTCGGGACTCCGGACCGCACAAGAGACCCAGTACTTC,TRBJ2-5,.,TRBV6-2/TRBV6-3,.
CASSSTRGAGELFF,TGTGCCAGCAGCTCGACCAGGGGCGCCGGGGAGCTGTTTTTT,TRBJ2-2,.,TRBV5-5,.
CASSLGAGAMNTEAFF,TGCGCCAGCAGCTTGGGGGCAGGGGCCATGAACACTGAAGCTTTCTTT,TRBJ1-1,.,TRBV5-1,.
CASSPDRGMNTEAFF,TGTGCCAGCAGCCCCGACAGGGGCATGAACACTGAAGCTTTCTTT,TRBJ1-1,TRBD1,TRBV7-2,.
CASTWGPNSSLHF,TGTGCCAGTACCTGGGGGCCTAATTCATCCCTCCACTTT,TRBJ1-6,.,TRBV19,.
CASSWTDYGYTF,TGTGCCAGCAGTTGGACAGACTATGGCTACACCTTC,TRBJ1-2,.,TRBV28,.